The present TCR beta chain was sequenced within a study of cytomegalovirus exposure and HLA in healthy donors. The junction had 8 bases not matched to a gene; V was cut back by 4 bases and J by 9 bases. Per the germline V gene, CDR1 is SGHTS and CDR2 is YDEGEE. There are 15 residues in the CDR3. Turning to this clone: Its specificity is not known.

Study outcomes and limitations: Compared with the roughly 700-donor mean, an Asian-associated ancestry cluster reportedly had fewer N-insertions, according to a later analysis.

Use of 60 Vbeta and 13 Jbeta primers characterized the PCR. Libraries were prepared by immunoSEQ multiplex PCR; TCRdb keeps only in-frame clonotypes and omits some of them. Among 110,000 to 150,000 clones, about three quarters were seen once, and the ten largest hold around 3.7%. The sequenced sample consisted of PBMCs. The sequence derives from a male donor in good health and CMV-seronegative. This chain links TRBV5-8 with TRBJ1-6; 9 nucleotides agree with TRBD1. The CDR3 sequence: CASSLRTGESSPLHF. CDR3 coding DNA: TGTGCCAGCAGCCTGAGGACAGGGGAGAGTTCACCCCTCCACTTT.